What follows are 10 T cell receptor beta chains derived from one specimen sequenced in a study of blood T cell repertoires in COVID-19. Sequencing used immunoSEQ multiplex PCR; TCRdb keeps in-frame clones, though not all of them. The sample holds just under 150,000 clones, 87% seen once. Specimen: peripheral blood. These receptors originate from a woman aged 50 to 60 with acute or convalescent COVID-19.

This chain uses TRBV29-1 with TRBJ2-3; TRBD2 might be the D (5 bases). The CDR3 covers 13 residues. Per the germline V gene, CDR1 is SQVTM and CDR2 is ANQGSEA. Deletions cut 3 bases from V and 6 bases from J, with 13 bases between. The CDR3 DNA reads as TGCAGCGTTGAGAGTTCGGGGTTGGATACGCAGTATTTT. As protein: CSVESSGLDTQYF.

The chain couples TRBV28 to TRBJ2-5, with 12 bases fitting TRBD2. CDR1 is MDHEN and CDR2 is SYDVKM in the germline V gene. V was clipped by 5 bases and J by 0 bases; unmatched bases: 7. The CDR3 is 17 amino acids. The CDR3 coding sequence is TGTGCCAGCAGTCAGATCCTAGCGGGAGGGTACCAAGAGACCCAGTACTTC. It is translated as CASSQILAGGYQETQYF.

This chain connects TRBV18 to TRBJ2-3, with D perhaps matching TRBD2 (7 bases). Germline V CDR1 and CDR2: KGHSH, LQKENI. The CDR3 totals 15 residues. The germline V and J ends were trimmed by 3 bases and 5 bases, with 15 bases remaining between them. For the CDR3, the DNA is TGTGCCAGCTCACCCGCGGGGGCAGGGAAAGATACGCAGTATTTT. This sequence encodes CASSPAGAGKDTQYF.

This clone was seen more than once but under ten times. This sequence joins TRBV5-4 and TRBJ1-3; D is perhaps TRBD1 (6 bases). Germline V gene sequence: CDR1 SGHNT, CDR2 YYREEE (reference sequence). The CDR3 extends over 14 amino acids. The V end lost 0 bases, the J end lost 2 bases, and 6 bases lay between the germline ends. The CDR3 nucleotides read TGTGCCAGCAGCTTGGGGGGGCCTGGAAACACCATATATTTT. This sequence encodes CASSLGGPGNTIYF.

This rearrangement joins TRBV6-5 to TRBJ2-1; 11 bases fit TRBD2. After removal of 6 bases from V and 7 bases from J, the junction contained 8 bases not matched to a gene. The germline V gene encodes CDR1 MNHEY and CDR2 SVGAGI. The CDR3 runs to 15 residues. The CDR3 DNA is TGTGCCAGCAGCTTGGGACTAGCGGTGAATAATGAGCAGTTCTTC. Its protein is CASSLGLAVNNEQFF.

This clone came up once. The chain employs TRBV18 and TRBJ2-1; no clear D gene. The V end was cut by 5 bases, the J end by 0 bases, with 14 bases between. Germline V CDR1 and CDR2: KGHSH, LQKENI. This CDR3 spans 16 amino acids. CDR3 nucleotides: TGTGCCAGCTCATTGGCTGACTTAGGCTCCTACAATGAGCAGTTCTTC. It translates to CASSLADLGSYNEQFF.

In nucleotides, the CDR3 is TGTGCCAGCAGTACGGACAGGGAGGGCACCGGGGAGCTGTTTTTT. Encoded protein: CASSTDREGTGELFF. The rearrangement links TRBV2 to TRBJ2-2; possible D gene TRBD1, 8 bases. The CDR3 loop spans 15 amino acids. Between the trimmed V and J ends, which lost 5 bases and 4 bases, there was a span of 14 bases. The germline gives CDR1 SNHLY, CDR2 FYNNEI.

V gene TRBV14 combines with J gene TRBJ1-2; tentative D call: TRBD1 (5 bases). Trimming cost V 0 bases and J 7 bases, with 9 bases left between them. The CDR3 loop spans 13 amino acids. The germline V gene has CDR1 SGHDN and CDR2 FVKESK. The DNA of the CDR3 is TGTGCCAGCAGCCAAGACAGGGTCGGTGGCTACACCTTC. Translating it yields CASSQDRVGGYTF.

The chain couples TRBV10-3 to TRBJ1-3, with D possibly TRBD1 on 6 matching bases. V was cut by 4 bases and J by 2 bases, with 12 bases left in between. The CDR3 is 15 amino acids. Germline CDR1 is ENHRY and CDR2 is SYGVKD. CDR3 nucleotide sequence: TGTGCCATCAGTGGACAGGATCCAACTGGAAACACCATATATTTT. The encoded protein is CAISGQDPTGNTIYF.

The chain couples TRBV11-3 to TRBJ2-1; 9 bases map to TRBD2. This CDR3 contains 14 residues. Losses at the gene ends were 5 bases for V and 7 bases for J; bases not matched to a gene: 6. Germline V lookup: CDR1 SGHNT, CDR2 YENEEA. This CDR3 reads CASSLHSGSNEQFF. Here the CDR3 DNA reads TGTGCCAGCAGCCTACATAGCGGGAGTAATGAGCAGTTCTTC.